This record covers a single T cell receptor (beta chain). What it binds is unknown. From thawed PBMCs, CD4+ T cells were purified by negative selection. The CDR3 loop spans 15 amino acids. Germline values: CDR1 SGDLS, CDR2 YYNGEE. V was trimmed by 0 bases and J by 2 bases, leaving 11 bases between them. This specimen comes from a study of untreated major depressive disorder. The study's findings and limits: TRBV05-01 (Vbeta 5.1) usage was higher in CD4+ T cells of depressed patients than controls.

Using immunoSEQ multiplex PCR, the repertoire was profiled, and TCRdb retains in-frame clones only, with some absent. The table has more than 10,000 clones, about nine tenths seen once; the top ten hold around 0.83%. The sequenced material came from CD4+ T cells from PBMCs. The clonotype comes from a man younger than 45 with major depressive disorder. This chain connects TRBV9 to TRBJ1-2; D is uncertain. In nucleotides, the CDR3 is TGTGCCAGCAGCGTAGGAGTTGAGGGAAACTATGGCTACACCTTC. This codes for CASSVGVEGNYGYTF.